What follows are 25 T cell receptor beta chains derived from one specimen sequenced in a study of blood T cell repertoires in COVID-19. The assay was immunoSEQ multiplex PCR, and TCRdb's table has in-frame clones only and misses some. The sample contains 200,000 to 250,000 clones, approximately 89% of which appear only once. The sequenced material came from peripheral blood. The receptors originated from a woman aged 55 to 70 who had recovered from COVID-19.

The rearrangement joins TRBV5-1 to TRBJ2-7; D not resolved. V was clipped by 0 bases and J by 2 bases, with 12 bases between them. The germline V gene encodes CDR1 SGHRS and CDR2 YFSETQ. The length of the CDR3 is 15 residues. CDR3 nucleotide sequence: TGCGCCAGCAGCTTGGAGCCAGGCAGAACCTACGAGCAGTACTTC. Protein sequence: CASSLEPGRTYEQYF. Together with reference TRBV5-1 and TRBJ2-7, the CDR3 gives the full variable domain: KAGVTQTPRYLIKTRGQQVTLSCSPISGHRSVSWYQQTPGQGLQFLFEYFSETQRNKGNFPGRFSGRQFSNSRSEMNVSTLELGDSALYLCASSLEPGRTYEQYFGPGTRLTVT.

The chain has TRBV21-1 and TRBJ2-3; the table gives TRBD1 as D, unverified against the DNA. TRBV21-1 is annotated as a pseudogene. The CDR3 extends over 17 amino acids. The chain's CDR3 is CASSKLDRGFSTDTQYF. Written as DNA, the CDR3 is TGTGCCAGCAGCAAACTGGACAGGGGTTTCTCGACAGATACGCAGTATTTT.

This sequence joins TRBV28 and TRBJ1-2, with TRBD1 as a possible D gene (5 bases). CDR3 length: 12 amino acids. The V gene's germline CDR1 is MDHEN and CDR2 SYDVKM. V was cut by 3 bases and J by 6 bases, with 8 bases left in between. CDR3 loop: CASSLETDGYTF. CDR3 in DNA: TGTGCCAGCAGTTTGGAGACAGATGGCTACACCTTC.

The V call is TRBV10-2, the J call TRBJ2-3, with TRBD2 matching over 13 bases. The V gene end was trimmed by 3 bases and the J gene end by 6 bases; junction bases not matched to a gene: 12. This CDR3 region has 18 residues. The germline CDR1 and CDR2 sequences are WSHSY and SAAADI. DNA of the CDR3: TGCGCCAGCAGTGATGGTTTGCGACTAGCGGGGGGTGCGGATACGCAGTATTTT. It translates to CASSDGLRLAGGADTQYF.

This chain links TRBV11-2 with TRBJ1-6; 7 bases agree with TRBD1. The CDR3 is made up of 13 amino acids. Germline V lookup: CDR1 SGHAT, CDR2 FQNNGV. Trimming cost V 5 bases and J 8 bases; bases outside gene matches: 3. The CDR3 sequence is CASSNGQDSPLHF. The CDR3, as DNA: TGTGCCAGCAGCAATGGACAGGATTCACCCCTCCACTTT.

J is TRBJ1-3 and V is TRBV7-2; D is perhaps TRBD1 (5 bases). V lost 5 bases to trimming and J lost 4 bases, with 15 bases between them. The CDR3 covers 15 residues. Germline loops: CDR1 SGHTA, CDR2 FQGNSA. CDR3 amino acids: CASSVFQGGGNTIYF. The CDR3 DNA sequence: TGTGCCAGCAGCGTCTTCCAGGGTGGCGGAAACACCATATATTTT.

This chain connects TRBV11-2 to TRBJ1-1; D is unclear. The ends were cut back, 5 bases at V and 13 bases at J, with 17 bases in the middle. The germline V gene has CDR1 SGHAT and CDR2 FQNNGV. The CDR3 contains 12 residues. CDR3 bases: TGTGCCAGCAGCCCCTCTGGCTCGTGGTTTTTCTTT. Protein: CASSPSGSWFFF.

This clone appeared once. The V gene is TRBV19, the J gene TRBJ2-7, with TRBD1 matching over 7 bases. Germline CDR1 and CDR2: LNHDA and SQIVND (reference sequence). The CDR3 length is 15 residues. After removal of 10 bases from V and 1 base from J, the junction contained 13 bases not matched to a gene. CDR3: CATSVTGSRSYEQYF. The CDR3, as DNA: TGTGCCACCTCCGTGACAGGGAGCCGGTCCTACGAGCAGTACTTC. Using reference TRBV19 and TRBJ2-7 for the parts outside the CDR3, the full variable domain is DGGITQSPKYLFRKEGQNVTLSCEQNLNHDAMYWYRQDPGQGLRLIYYSQIVNDFQKGDIAEGYSVSREKKESFPLTVTSAQKNPTAFYLCATSVTGSRSYEQYFGPGTRLTVT.

This chain uses TRBV28 with TRBJ2-7; a weak D match, TRBD1 (6 bases). V lost 7 bases to trimming and J lost 4 bases, with 14 bases between them. Germline values: CDR1 MDHEN, CDR2 SYDVKM. The CDR3 has 13 residues. In DNA, the CDR3 is TGTGCCAGCATGCAGGGGATGTCGTACGAGCAGTACTTC. The encoded protein is CASMQGMSYEQYF. Together with reference TRBV28 and TRBJ2-7, the CDR3 gives the full variable domain: DVKVTQSSRYLVKRTGEKVFLECVQDMDHENMFWYRQDPGLGLRLIYFSYDVKMKEKGDIPEGYSVSREKKERFSLILESASTNQTSMYLCASMQGMSYEQYFGPGTRLTVT.

The chain recombines TRBV7-2 with TRBJ1-6; a weak D match, TRBD1 (5 bases). CDR1 is SGHTA and CDR2 is FQGNSA in the germline V gene. Trimming took off 3 bases at V and 7 bases at J, with 10 bases between the two ends. CDR3 length: 14 amino acids. CDR3 loop: CASSFARGNSPLHF. CDR3 in DNA: TGTGCCAGCAGCTTTGCAAGGGGCAATTCACCCCTCCACTTT.

V and J are TRBV3-1 (or the pseudogene TRBV3-2) and TRBJ2-1; D remains ambiguous. The V gene's germline CDR1 is LGHDT and CDR2 YNNKEL (reference sequence). Trimming cost V 4 bases and J 10 bases, with 11 bases left between them. CDR3 length: 12 residues. The CDR3 reads CASSRMEKEQFF. The CDR3 region has the DNA TGTGCCAGCAGCCGAATGGAGAAGGAGCAGTTCTTC.

This rearrangement joins TRBV6-5 to TRBJ2-2; the match to TRBD2 covers 7 bases. The J segment lost 7 bases and the V segment lost 6 bases, leaving 8 bases of the junction unmatched. Germline V lookup: CDR1 MNHEY, CDR2 SVGAGI. CDR3 size: 14 residues. CDR3 in amino acids: CASRRGGKGGELFF. The CDR3 DNA reads as TGTGCCAGCAGACGCGGGGGTAAAGGCGGGGAGCTGTTTTTT.

The chain has TRBV5-1 and TRBJ2-2, with D uncertain. This CDR3 contains 15 residues. Looked up from germline, CDR1 is SGHRS and CDR2 is YFSETQ. V was clipped by 1 base and J by 6 bases, with 13 bases between them. The chain's CDR3 is CASSLLTSGPGELFF. In nucleotides, the CDR3 is TGCGCCAGCAGCTTGCTCACCTCTGGGCCCGGGGAGCTGTTTTTT.

The J gene is TRBJ2-1, the V gene TRBV19; no clear D gene. CDR1 is LNHDA, CDR2 SQIVND, per germline (reference sequence). The CDR3 extends over 11 amino acids. With 5 bases removed from V and 10 bases from J, the gap between germline ends came to 9 bases. The CDR3 DNA reads as TGTGCCAGTAGTCATAGCCGAGAGCAGTTCTTC. This codes for CASSHSREQFF.

V and J are TRBV5-1 and TRBJ2-6; D not resolved. There are 15 residues in the CDR3. Trimming removed 0 bases at V and 0 bases at J, with 4 bases between. The germline gives CDR1 SGHRS, CDR2 YFSETQ. The CDR3 DNA is TGCGCCAGCAGCTTGGCTCGCTCTGGGGCCAACGTCCTGACTTTC. It translates to CASSLARSGANVLTF. The whole variable domain, filled in from reference TRBV5-1 and TRBJ2-6, reads KAGVTQTPRYLIKTRGQQVTLSCSPISGHRSVSWYQQTPGQGLQFLFEYFSETQRNKGNFPGRFSGRQFSNSRSEMNVSTLELGDSALYLCASSLARSGANVLTFGAGSRLTVL.

V and J are TRBV5-1 and TRBJ1-3; D may be TRBD1 (5 bases). V lost 1 base to trimming and J lost 0 bases, with 11 bases between them. Germline loops: CDR1 SGHRS, CDR2 YFSETQ. This CDR3 region has 16 residues. The CDR3 protein is CASSLTGQSSGNTIYF. CDR3 DNA: TGCGCCAGCAGCTTGACAGGTCAGAGCTCTGGAAACACCATATATTTT.

The chain couples TRBV18 to TRBJ1-2; no firm D call. CDR3 length equals 12 residues. Germline V gene lookup returns CDR1 KGHSH and CDR2 LQKENI. Trimming shortened V by 3 bases and J by 8 bases, and 10 bases separated the two germline ends. The CDR3 loop reads CASSPGGSGYTF. The CDR3 DNA reads TGTGCCAGCTCACCCGGCGGGTCCGGCTACACCTTC.

Regarding this clone: A read error may produce the germline difference seen at one junction end. The rearrangement joins TRBV7-2 to TRBJ2-5, with TRBD2 matching over 9 bases. Germline CDR1 and CDR2: SGHTA and FQGNSA. There are 15 residues in the CDR3. CDR3 bases: TGTGCCAGCACCTTAGCGGGGGCCAGACAAGAGACCCAGTACTTC. Translation gives CASTLAGARQETQYF.

The chain links TRBV18 to TRBJ2-2, with 8 bases fitting TRBD2. V lost 1 base, J lost 3 bases, and 7 bases stayed unmatched. Germline CDR1 reads KGHSH; CDR2 reads LQKENI. The CDR3 is made up of 17 amino acids. This chain's CDR3 is CASSPQARGGYTGELFF. The CDR3 region has the DNA TGTGCCAGCTCACCACAGGCCCGCGGGGGGTACACCGGGGAGCTGTTTTTT.

The chain joins TRBV27 to TRBJ1-2; D remains ambiguous. The length of the CDR3 is 13 residues. The ends were cut back, 7 bases at V and 2 bases at J, with 11 bases in the middle. In germline, CDR1 is MNHEY, CDR2 SMNVEV (reference sequence). CDR3 protein: CASTVGRNYGYTF. The CDR3 DNA sequence: TGTGCCAGCACCGTCGGGAGGAACTATGGCTACACCTTC.

The chain combines TRBV19 with TRBJ2-5, with no clear D. The length of the CDR3 is 13 residues. Trimming pared 5 bases from V and 1 base from J, leaving 8 bases between. In germline, CDR1 is LNHDA, CDR2 SQIVND (reference sequence). CDR3 sequence reads: CASSLRGQETQYF. The CDR3 DNA reads TGTGCCAGTAGTTTGCGCGGCCAAGAGACCCAGTACTTC.

This clone was seen more than once but under ten times. V usage is TRBV19 and J usage is TRBJ2-1, with TRBD2 matching 10 bases. Germline CDR1 and CDR2: LNHDA and SQIVND (reference sequence). The CDR3 has 14 residues. V gave up 2 bases and J gave up 8 bases; unmatched junction bases: 3. CDR3 residues: CASSILAGEDEQFF. CDR3 nucleotide sequence: TGTGCCAGTAGTATACTAGCGGGGGAGGATGAGCAGTTCTTC.

This chain joins TRBV5-6 and TRBJ2-3; no clear D gene. Trimming left V 4 bases short and J 0 bases short, with 12 bases between. CDR1 is SGHDT, CDR2 YYEEEE, per germline. The CDR3 length is 15 residues. CDR3 amino acids: CASSASQASTDTQYF. The CDR3 bases are TGTGCCAGCAGCGCCAGCCAGGCAAGCACAGATACGCAGTATTTT.

This chain links TRBV7-3 with TRBJ1-2; perhaps TRBD1 as D (5 bases). The CDR3 runs to 16 residues. Per the germline V gene, CDR1 is SGHTA and CDR2 is FQGTGA. Trimming pared 1 base from V and 0 bases from J, leaving 12 bases between. CDR3 nucleotides: TGTGCCAGCAGCTTAATGGGGGGGAGTTCTAACTATGGCTACACCTTC. This sequence encodes CASSLMGGSSNYGYTF.

This sequence joins TRBV7-2 and TRBJ1-5; a possible D gene is TRBD1 (6 bases). The CDR3 is 14 amino acids. Germline CDR1 and CDR2: SGHTA and FQGNSA. Trimming stripped 1 base from V and 7 bases from J, with 11 bases between. The chain's CDR3 is CASSLGTEGQPQHF. DNA of the CDR3: TGTGCCAGCAGCTTAGGGACAGAGGGACAGCCCCAGCATTTT.